This TCR beta chain was captured by sequencing in a study of T cell changes during pregnancy in multiple sclerosis. The CDR3 is 13 amino acids. V was pared by 6 bases and J by 8 bases, with 8 bases of the junction left unmatched. CDR1 and CDR2 from the germline V gene are LNHDA and SQIVND (reference sequence). The repertoire was sequenced with immunoSEQ multiplex PCR; TCRdb's copy has only in-frame clones and lacks some. The sample shows around 51,000 clones, 93% of them seen only once. The gene calls are TRBV19 and TRBJ1-2, with 8 positions matching TRBD1. The sample in question was peripheral blood, obtained in the second trimester of pregnancy. The TCR sequence derives from a female donor with multiple sclerosis, enrolled in a pregnancy study. The CDR3 here is CASRTGQGVGYTF. The CDR3, as DNA: TGTGCCAGTAGAACAGGACAGGGAGTCGGCTACACCTTC. Supplemented by reference TRBV19 and TRBJ1-2, the full variable domain reads DGGITQSPKYLFRKEGQNVTLSCEQNLNHDAMYWYRQDPGQGLRLIYYSQIVNDFQKGDIAEGYSVSREKKESFPLTVTSAQKNPTAFYLCASRTGQGVGYTFGSGTRLTVV.